These 10 T cell receptor beta chains were all obtained from the same sample, sequenced in a study of T cell responses to AZD1222 COVID-19 vaccine. Assay: immunoSEQ multiplex PCR; the TCRdb copy retains only in-frame clones and omits some. The data contain roughly 140,000 clones, 92% of them singletons. Material: peripheral blood, obtained 28 days after the second AZD1222 dose. The receptors here all came from an adult who received the AZD1222 COVID-19 vaccine.

The chain links TRBV12-3 or TRBV12-4 to TRBJ2-1; D is unresolved. Between the trimmed V and J ends, which lost 6 bases and 4 bases, there was a span of 10 bases. The CDR3 sequence is 13 residues long. Here the CDR3 DNA reads TGTGCCAGCAGATCGGGCAAGTACAATGAGCAGTTCTTC. Translation: CASRSGKYNEQFF.

The chain couples TRBV6-2 or TRBV6-3 to TRBJ1-2, with unresolved D. The germline CDR1 and CDR2 sequences are MNHEY and SVGEGT. The CDR3 runs to 15 residues. V was pared by 2 bases and J by 0 bases, with 10 bases between. CDR3 sequence (DNA): TGTGCCAGCAGTTACACTCGGACCGCTAACTATGGCTACACCTTC. Translating it yields CASSYTRTANYGYTF.

The rearrangement links TRBV5-1 to TRBJ1-2, with TRBD1 matching 7 bases. There are 14 residues in the CDR3. Germline lookup yields CDR1 SGHRS and CDR2 YFSETQ. V was pared by 4 bases and J by 3 bases, with 6 bases of the junction left unmatched. The CDR3 nucleotides read TGCGCCAGCAGCATCGGGACAGCCGACTATGGCTACACCTTC. As protein: CASSIGTADYGYTF.

V and J are TRBV9 and TRBJ2-3; 8 bases are a match to TRBD2. The V gene's germline CDR1 is SGDLS and CDR2 YYNGEE. The CDR3 loop spans 17 amino acids. The J segment lost 0 bases and the V segment lost 4 bases, leaving 10 bases of the junction unmatched. CDR3 region: CASSPRTGGTSTDTQYF. DNA for the CDR3: TGTGCCAGCAGCCCTAGGACGGGAGGGACGAGCACAGATACGCAGTATTTT.

The genes are TRBV27 and TRBJ2-2, with TRBD1 matching over 10 bases. The CDR3 consists of 14 residues. From germline, CDR1 is MNHEY and CDR2 SMNVEV (reference sequence). J gave up 4 bases and V 6 bases, and 2 bases lay outside the gene matches. The CDR3 region is CASSDRGPTGELFF. As DNA, the CDR3 is TGTGCCAGCAGCGACAGGGGGCCCACCGGGGAGCTGTTTTTT.

This chain connects TRBV6-2 or TRBV6-3 to TRBJ2-6; D not certain. Germline assignment: CDR1 MNHEY and CDR2 SVGEGT. With 2 bases removed from V and 2 bases from J, the gap between germline ends came to 7 bases. The CDR3 spans 15 residues. The DNA of the CDR3 is TGTGCCAGCAGTTACGGGTACACTGGGGCCAACGTCCTGACTTTC. It codes for CASSYGYTGANVLTF.

The chain joins TRBV18 to TRBJ1-5; 9 bases are a match to TRBD1. Germline CDR1 and CDR2: KGHSH and LQKENI. There are 16 residues in the CDR3. V lost 2 bases and J lost 7; bases outside the gene matches: 9. The CDR3 region has the DNA TGTGCCAGCTCACCAAAGCCGGGACAGGGTGGACAGCCCCAGCATTTT. Translated: CASSPKPGQGGQPQHF.

The count of this clone is one. The chain employs TRBV5-6 and TRBJ1-1; D not resolved. Germline CDR1 is SGHDT and CDR2 is YYEEEE. V lost 2 bases and J 1 base, leaving 9 bases between the germline ends. This CDR3 contains 14 residues. CDR3 sequence reads: CASSFQLANTEAFF. CDR3 bases: TGTGCCAGCAGCTTCCAATTAGCGAACACTGAAGCTTTCTTT.

The chain couples TRBV11-2 to TRBJ2-3; D not certain. This CDR3 is built from 14 residues. The V end lost 1 base, the J end lost 1 base, and 6 bases lay between the germline ends. Germline CDR1 reads SGHAT; CDR2 reads FQNNGV. The chain's CDR3 is CASSLVLRTDTQYF. In DNA, the CDR3 is TGTGCCAGCAGCTTAGTCCTGCGCACAGATACGCAGTATTTT.

V and J are TRBV6-5 and TRBJ1-5; possibly TRBD1 for D (6 bases). With 6 bases removed from V and 7 bases from J, the gap between germline ends came to 19 bases. This CDR3 region has 15 residues. Germline V gene lookup returns CDR1 MNHEY and CDR2 SVGAGI. The CDR3 loop is CASREVTGGAQPQHF. As DNA, the CDR3 is TGTGCCAGCAGGGAGGTGACAGGTGGGGCGCAGCCCCAGCATTTT.